Sequencing of this TCR beta chain was carried out in a study of blood T cell repertoires in COVID-19. In the study overall: There were acute and convalescent COVID-19 samples, and they came from the United States, Italy and Spain. From T cells, B-cell-depleted T cells, or PBMCs came the material, which was cDNA or gDNA.

The CDR3 loop spans 18 amino acids. Germline V CDR1 and CDR2: KGHDR, SFDVKD. V lost 2 bases and J lost 1; bases outside the gene matches: 9. Per the study methods: Estimates of nucleated cell counts were drawn from the amplification of reference gene primers. Measured with immunoSEQ multiplex PCR; TCRdb has only the in-frame clones, and not every one. V, J and clone size are those of that table, while D and trimming were read from the DNA. Among roughly 71,000 clones listed, around 90% were seen once. Sequences were obtained from peripheral blood. The chain is built from TRBV24-1 and TRBJ1-2; TRBD1 matches 10 bases. The clonotype originates from a man aged 45-65 years with acute or convalescent COVID-19. CDR3 in DNA: TGTGCCACCAGTGATTCACCAGGGACAGGGGATATTAACTATGGCTACACCTTC. Translating it yields CATSDSPGTGDINYGYTF.